The present T cell receptor (beta chain) was sequenced within a study of T cells after yellow fever vaccination. This clonotype was seen at least ten times. No antigen is known for it. Study-level findings and limits: Reappearance after the booster was observed for most primary-vaccination clones (roughly 95% CD4, about 90% CD8). The appearance of a small share of clonotypes in both CD4 and CD8 compartments was observed. Weaker overall was a secondary response that nonetheless peaked faster, on day 5 versus 15.

V lost 5 bases to trimming and J lost 4 bases, with 27 bases between them. Germline V CDR1 and CDR2: LNHDA, SQIVND (reference sequence). The CDR3 runs 19 residues. Universal primer sites and UMIs were introduced during 5'RACE template-switching synthesis of TCR cDNA. Each CDR3 protein gets one entry after TCRdb re-called the 5' RACE reads with MiXCR. The sample holds about 630,000 distinct CDR3 sequences, 9% to 15% seen once. The receptor comes from a man aged 30 to 45 who received the YFV17D yellow fever vaccine. This specimen consisted of PBMCs, obtained on the day of the yellow fever booster vaccination. This chain connects TRBV19 to TRBJ2-1; D not certain. The CDR3 spells CASSPPLGLDLGTYNEQFF. The CDR3 DNA reads as TGTGCCAGTAGTCCGCCGCTGGGTCTAGACTTAGGAACATACAATGAGCAGTTCTTC.